Listed below are T cell receptor beta chains from one sample, sequenced in a study of cytomegalovirus exposure and HLA in healthy donors. Profiled with immunoSEQ multiplex PCR; TCRdb holds only in-frame clones, not every one. The sample consists of about 170,000 clones, roughly 95% of them appearing once. The specimen sequenced was PBMCs. Every receptor here comes from a woman aged 18-29 years in good health and CMV-seronegative. Each CDR3 is given with its conserved first and last residue. Each record gives: D gene, CDR3 length, J gene, clone size, V gene, CDR3 protein, CDR3 DNA. The D gene is left open where the match is weak. Clone size is stated in some rows and not others, as once, few, many or a class when expanded.

D: -; length: 16; J: TRBJ2-5; size: -; V: TRBV7-9; CDR3: CASSPLGSGAEETQYF; DNA: TGTGCCAGCAGCCCCTTGGGATCAGGGGCCGAAGAGACCCAGTACTTC
D: -; length: 14; J: TRBJ2-1; size: -; V: TRBV7-3; CDR3: CASTKEGGDNEQFF; DNA: TGTGCCAGCACGAAAGAGGGGGGGGACAATGAGCAGTTCTTC
D: -; length: 15; J: TRBJ1-6; size: once; V: TRBV18; CDR3: CASSWTDGANSPLHF; DNA: TGTGCCAGCTCATGGACAGACGGGGCTAATTCACCCCTCCACTTT
D: -; length: 18; J: TRBJ2-7; size: -; V: TRBV21-1; CDR3: CASSKFHIAGTGTYEQYF; DNA: TGTGCCAGCAGCAAATTTCATATAGCTGGGACAGGGACCTACGAGCAGTACTTC
D: -; length: 14; J: TRBJ1-5; size: few; V: TRBV27; CDR3: CASSPTGSHQPQHF; DNA: TGTGCCAGCAGCCCTACGGGTAGTCATCAGCCCCAGCATTTT
D: TRBD1; length: 13; J: TRBJ2-4; size: -; V: TRBV11-2; CDR3: CASSFDRADIQYF; DNA: TGTGCCAGCAGCTTTGACAGGGCGGACATTCAGTACTTC
D: -; length: 14; J: TRBJ2-1; size: once; V: TRBV7-8; CDR3: CASSLWTDYNEQFF; DNA: TGTGCCAGCAGCCTCTGGACAGACTACAATGAGCAGTTCTTC
D: TRBD1; length: 16; J: TRBJ2-1; size: -; V: TRBV6-1; CDR3: CASSDVPGTGYNEQFF; DNA: TGTGCCAGCAGTGACGTACCGGGGACAGGGTACAATGAGCAGTTCTTC
D: -; length: 17; J: TRBJ2-3; size: -; V: TRBV13; CDR3: CASSFGRRIANTDTQYF; DNA: TGTGCCAGCAGCTTCGGACGTAGGATAGCGAACACAGATACGCAGTATTTT
D: -; length: 15; J: TRBJ2-1; size: once; V: TRBV27; CDR3: CASSPARSSYNEQFF; DNA: TGTGCCAGCTCCCCCGCCAGAAGCTCCTACAATGAGCAGTTCTTC
D: -; length: 17; J: TRBJ2-4; size: -; V: TRBV4-2; CDR3: CASSQVGQGGTKNIQYF; DNA: TGTGCCAGCAGCCAAGTCGGCCAGGGGGGTACCAAAAACATTCAGTACTTC
D: -; length: 12; J: TRBJ2-3; size: -; V: TRBV29-1; CDR3: CSVHQNTDTQYF; DNA: TGCAGCGTTCACCAGAACACAGATACGCAGTATTTT
D: -; length: 16; J: TRBJ2-2; size: -; V: TRBV18; CDR3: CASSSQGITNTGELFF; DNA: TGTGCCAGCTCTAGCCAGGGCATAACGAACACCGGGGAGCTGTTTTTT
D: -; length: 15; J: TRBJ1-2; size: -; V: TRBV7-9; CDR3: CASTHSLGADNGYTF; DNA: TGTGCCAGCACCCATTCGCTTGGGGCCGATAATGGCTACACCTTC
D: -; length: 13; J: TRBJ1-1; size: -; V: TRBV7-8; CDR3: CASSLLGGTEAFF; DNA: TGTGCCAGCAGCTTATTGGGGGGCACTGAAGCTTTCTTT
D: TRBD1; length: 15; J: TRBJ2-7; size: -; V: TRBV13; CDR3: CASRLQGASSYEQYF; DNA: TGTGCCAGCAGACTACAGGGGGCGTCCTCCTACGAGCAGTACTTC
D: TRBD1; length: 14; J: TRBJ2-7; size: -; V: TRBV4-1; CDR3: CASSPRTGGYEQYF; DNA: TGCGCCAGCAGTCCTCGGACAGGGGGTTACGAGCAGTACTTC
D: TRBD2; length: 16; J: TRBJ2-7; size: -; V: TRBV9; CDR3: CASSGSSSGGRYEQYF; DNA: TGTGCCAGCAGCGGATCCTCTAGCGGGGGACGCTACGAGCAGTACTTC
D: TRBD2; length: 14; J: TRBJ2-7; size: -; V: TRBV11-3; CDR3: CASSLDGLAGPLYF; DNA: TGTGCCAGCAGCTTAGATGGACTAGCGGGCCCCTTGTACTTC
D: -; length: 14; J: TRBJ1-2; size: -; V: TRBV13; CDR3: CASSLPRDPWGYTF; DNA: TGTGCCAGCAGCTTACCCCGCGATCCATGGGGCTACACCTTC
D: -; length: 14; J: TRBJ2-3; size: -; V: TRBV10-3; CDR3: CAISDQVGPDTQYF; DNA: TGTGCCATCAGTGACCAGGTGGGGCCAGATACGCAGTATTTT
D: TRBD1; length: 16; J: TRBJ1-1; size: -; V: TRBV2; CDR3: CASKGTGVRLNTEAFF; DNA: TGTGCCAGCAAGGGGACAGGGGTGCGGTTGAACACTGAAGCTTTCTTT
D: TRBD2; length: 15; J: TRBJ2-1; size: -; V: TRBV19; CDR3: CASSMGLAGTNEQFF; DNA: TGTGCCAGTAGTATGGGCCTAGCGGGTACCAATGAGCAGTTCTTC
D: -; length: 14; J: TRBJ1-3; size: -; V: TRBV7-9; CDR3: CASLQGFSGNTIYF; DNA: TGTGCCAGTCTTCAGGGTTTCTCTGGAAACACCATATATTTT
D: -; length: 15; J: TRBJ2-1; size: -; V: TRBV5-1; CDR3: CASSLLRGRYNEQFF; DNA: TGCGCCAGCAGCTTGTTGCGGGGGCGCTACAATGAGCAGTTCTTC